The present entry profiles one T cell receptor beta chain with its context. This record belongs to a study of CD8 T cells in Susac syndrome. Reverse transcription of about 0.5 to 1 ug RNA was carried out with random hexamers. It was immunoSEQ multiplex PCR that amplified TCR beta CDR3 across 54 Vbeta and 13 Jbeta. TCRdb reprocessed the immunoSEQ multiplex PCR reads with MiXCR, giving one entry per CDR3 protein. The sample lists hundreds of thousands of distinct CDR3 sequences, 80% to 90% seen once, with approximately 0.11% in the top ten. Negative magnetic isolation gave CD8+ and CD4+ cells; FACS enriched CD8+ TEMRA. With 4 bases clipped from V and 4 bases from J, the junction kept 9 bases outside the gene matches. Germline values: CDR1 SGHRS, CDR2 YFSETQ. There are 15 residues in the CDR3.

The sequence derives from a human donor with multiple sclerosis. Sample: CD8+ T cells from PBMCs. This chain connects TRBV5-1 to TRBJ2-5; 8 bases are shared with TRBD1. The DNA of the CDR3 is TGCGCCAGCAGCCCGCGACAGGGGCTGTCAGAGACCCAGTACTTC. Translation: CASSPRQGLSETQYF.